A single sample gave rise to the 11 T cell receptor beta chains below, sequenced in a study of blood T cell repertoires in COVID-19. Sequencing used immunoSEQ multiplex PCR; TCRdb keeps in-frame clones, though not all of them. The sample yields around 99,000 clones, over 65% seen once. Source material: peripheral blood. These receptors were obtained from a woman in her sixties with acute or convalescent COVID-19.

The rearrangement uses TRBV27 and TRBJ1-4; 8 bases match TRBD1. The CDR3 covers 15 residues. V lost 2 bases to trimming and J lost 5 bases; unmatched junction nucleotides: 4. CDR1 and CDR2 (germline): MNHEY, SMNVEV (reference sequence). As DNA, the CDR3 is TGTGCCAGCAGTTTACGGACAGGGCAAAATGAAAAACTGTTTTTT. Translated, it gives CASSLRTGQNEKLFF.

The CDR3, as DNA: TGTGCCAGCAGGCAGGGGGACTATGGCTACACCTTC. This encodes CASRQGDYGYTF. The chain employs TRBV28 and TRBJ1-2, with TRBD1 identical over 7 bases. In germline, CDR1 is MDHEN, CDR2 SYDVKM. Trimming cost V 6 bases and J 3 bases; bases outside gene matches: 1. The CDR3 has 12 residues.

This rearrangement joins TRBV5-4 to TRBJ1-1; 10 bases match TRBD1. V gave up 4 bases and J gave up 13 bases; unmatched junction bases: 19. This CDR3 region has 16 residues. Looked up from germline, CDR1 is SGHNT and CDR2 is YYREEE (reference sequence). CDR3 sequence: CASSNDDRGLLTWHFF. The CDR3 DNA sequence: TGTGCCAGCAGCAACGACGACAGGGGGCTTCTGACCTGGCATTTCTTT.

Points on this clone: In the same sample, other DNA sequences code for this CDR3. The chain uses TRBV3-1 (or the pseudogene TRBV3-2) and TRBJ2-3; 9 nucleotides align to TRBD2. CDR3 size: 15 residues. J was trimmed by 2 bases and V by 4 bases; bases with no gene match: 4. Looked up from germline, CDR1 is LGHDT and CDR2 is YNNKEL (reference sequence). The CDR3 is CASSPRGGLTDTQYF. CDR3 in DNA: TGTGCCAGCAGCCCGCGGGGGGGCCTCACAGATACGCAGTATTTT.

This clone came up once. CDR3 residues: CASSQDLAGKERQYF. CDR3 bases: TGTGCCAGCAGCCAAGATTTGGCAGGGAAGGAGAGGCAGTATTTT. V is TRBV14 and J is TRBJ2-3, with a possible D match to TRBD1 (5 bases). The CDR3 consists of 15 residues. Germline CDR1 SGHDN, CDR2 FVKESK. Trimming took off 0 bases at V and 11 bases at J, with 18 bases between the two ends.

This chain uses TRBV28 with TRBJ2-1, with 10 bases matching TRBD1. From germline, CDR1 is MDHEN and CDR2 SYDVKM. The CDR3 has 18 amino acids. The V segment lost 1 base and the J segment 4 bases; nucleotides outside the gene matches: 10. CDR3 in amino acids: CASSLSFRQGADYNEQFF. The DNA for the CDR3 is TGTGCCAGCAGTTTATCCTTTCGACAGGGGGCGGATTACAATGAGCAGTTCTTC.

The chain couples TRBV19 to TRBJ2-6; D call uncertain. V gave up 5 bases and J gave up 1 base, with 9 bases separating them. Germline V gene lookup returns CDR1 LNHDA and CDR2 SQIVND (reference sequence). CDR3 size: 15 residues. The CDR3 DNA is TGTGCCAGTAGTGTGGAACTATCTGGGGCCAACGTCCTGACTTTC. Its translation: CASSVELSGANVLTF.

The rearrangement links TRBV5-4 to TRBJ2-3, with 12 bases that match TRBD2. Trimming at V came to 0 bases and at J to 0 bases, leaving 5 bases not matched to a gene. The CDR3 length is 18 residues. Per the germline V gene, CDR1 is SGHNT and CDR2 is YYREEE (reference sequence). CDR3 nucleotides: TGTGCCAGCAGCTTGGCCGGACTAGCGGGACCTAGCACAGATACGCAGTATTTT. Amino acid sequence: CASSLAGLAGPSTDTQYF. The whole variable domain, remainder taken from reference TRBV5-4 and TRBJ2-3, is ETGVTQSPTHLIKTRGQQVTLRCSSQSGHNTVSWYQQALGQGPQFIFQYYREEENGRGNFPPRFSGLQFPNYSSELNVNALELDDSALYLCASSLAGLAGPSTDTQYFGPGTRLTVL.

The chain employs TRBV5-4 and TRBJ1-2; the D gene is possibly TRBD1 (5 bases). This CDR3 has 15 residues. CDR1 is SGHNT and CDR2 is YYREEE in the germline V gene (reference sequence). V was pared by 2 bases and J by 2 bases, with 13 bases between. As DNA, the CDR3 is TGTGCCAGCAGCTTTCGCACAGGCGAAAACTATGGCTACACCTTC. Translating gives CASSFRTGENYGYTF.

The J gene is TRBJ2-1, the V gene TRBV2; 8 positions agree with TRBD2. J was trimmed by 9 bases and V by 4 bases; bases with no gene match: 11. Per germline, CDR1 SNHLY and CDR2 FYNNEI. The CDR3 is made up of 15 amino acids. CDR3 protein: CASSVREGHGSEQFF. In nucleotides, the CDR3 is TGTGCCAGCAGTGTACGGGAGGGCCATGGCAGTGAGCAGTTCTTC.

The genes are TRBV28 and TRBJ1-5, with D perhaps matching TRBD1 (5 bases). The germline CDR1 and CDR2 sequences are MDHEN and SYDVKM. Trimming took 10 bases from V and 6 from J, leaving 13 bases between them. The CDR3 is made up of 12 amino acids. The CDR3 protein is CATRAGSQPQHF. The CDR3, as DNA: TGTGCCACCAGGGCGGGGAGTCAGCCCCAGCATTTT.